These 27 T cell receptor beta chains were all obtained from the same sample, sequenced in a study of cytomegalovirus exposure and HLA in healthy donors. Primers for the PCR totalled 60 Vbeta and 13 Jbeta. The method was immunoSEQ multiplex PCR; TCRdb's version includes in-frame clones alone and lacks a portion of them. Of 140,000 to 150,000 clones in the sample, under 90% are singletons; the top ten hold approximately 4.1%. Sequenced material: PBMCs. Receptors were obtained from a man in his forties in good health and CMV-seronegative.

The chain recombines TRBV5-1 with TRBJ1-2, with 9 bases matching TRBD1. The CDR3 is made up of 15 amino acids. V lost 0 bases to trimming and J lost 4 bases; unmatched junction nucleotides: 4. Germline CDR1 reads SGHRS; CDR2 reads YFSETQ. The DNA of the CDR3 is TGCGCCAGCAGCTTGGACAGGGGGCAGACCTATGGCTACACCTTC. Translation gives CASSLDRGQTYGYTF.

The chain is built from TRBV19 and TRBJ2-7; perhaps TRBD2 as D (6 bases). Germline values: CDR1 LNHDA, CDR2 SQIVND (reference sequence). This CDR3 spans 14 amino acids. Trimming removed 7 bases from V and 2 bases from J, with 15 bases in between. CDR3 loop: CASTPDGRPYEQYF. The CDR3 region has the DNA TGTGCCAGTACCCCGGACGGGAGACCCTACGAGCAGTACTTC.

In its sample, this clone was seen a few times. The chain carries TRBV6-1 and TRBJ1-6; 7 bases align to TRBD1. Germline lookup yields CDR1 MNHNS and CDR2 SASEGT. V lost 8 bases, J lost 6 bases, and 7 bases stayed unmatched. The CDR3 has 14 residues. CDR3 coding DNA: TGTGCCAGCCTAACAGGGGTTGGTAATTCACCCCTCCACTTT. This sequence encodes CASLTGVGNSPLHF.

This sequence joins TRBV7-2 and TRBJ1-2; 7 positions agree with TRBD1. Germline V gene sequence: CDR1 SGHTA, CDR2 FQGNSA. The V gene end was trimmed by 4 bases and the J gene end by 0 bases; junction bases not matched to a gene: 2. CDR3 length: 14 residues. In DNA, the CDR3 is TGTGCCAGCAGCTCGACAGGGTCTAACTATGGCTACACCTTC. Its translation: CASSSTGSNYGYTF.

This clone was observed a single time. This chain uses TRBV6-1 with TRBJ1-2, with D unclear. Trimming left V 5 bases short and J 3 bases short, with 13 bases between. The CDR3 has 14 amino acids. The germline V gene has CDR1 MNHNS and CDR2 SASEGT. Here the CDR3 reads CASSKGEGDYGYTF. Written as DNA, the CDR3 is TGTGCCAGCAGTAAAGGCGAAGGAGACTATGGCTACACCTTC.

This rearrangement joins TRBV5-6 to TRBJ2-3, with 8 bases fitting TRBD2. Germline V gene lookup returns CDR1 SGHDT and CDR2 YYEEEE. CDR3 length: 17 residues. J was trimmed by 0 bases and V by 3 bases; bases with no gene match: 9. The CDR3 DNA is TGTGCCAGCAGCTCCCAGCGGGGGAGCTGGAGCACAGATACGCAGTATTTT. Translated, it gives CASSSQRGSWSTDTQYF.

In nucleotides, the CDR3 is TGCGCCAGCAGCTTGTCTAGCGGGGGACGTGCTAGCACAGATACGCAGTATTTT. The encoded protein is CASSLSSGGRASTDTQYF. This chain links TRBV5-1 with TRBJ2-3; 10 bases fit TRBD2. CDR1 and CDR2 from the germline V gene are SGHRS and YFSETQ. V was clipped by 1 base and J by 0 bases; unmatched bases: 8. There are 18 residues in the CDR3.

The chain recombines TRBV6-5 with TRBJ1-5, with 9 bases fitting TRBD1. J gave up 4 bases and V 4 bases, and 5 bases lay outside the gene matches. The CDR3 contains 15 residues. CDR1 is MNHEY, CDR2 SVGAGI, per germline. CDR3 loop: CASSSNRGRNQPQHF. CDR3 in DNA: TGTGCCAGCAGTTCCAACAGGGGGCGAAATCAGCCCCAGCATTTT.

This chain joins TRBV28 and TRBJ1-1; TRBD1 matches at 7 bases. J gave up 5 bases and V 8 bases, and 17 bases lay outside the gene matches. Germline V gene data show CDR1 as MDHEN and CDR2 as SYDVKM. The CDR3 is 16 residues long. The CDR3 DNA reads as TGTGCCAGCCGGACCGGAGGGGCAGGGGGTGAGACTGAAGCTTTCTTT. It translates to CASRTGGAGGETEAFF.

Of note for this clone: Other DNA sequences in the same sample also yield this CDR3. The chain couples TRBV5-1 to TRBJ1-1; possibly TRBD1 for D (6 bases). Trimming left V 3 bases short and J 1 base short, with 7 bases between. There are 13 residues in the CDR3. In germline, CDR1 is SGHRS, CDR2 YFSETQ. CDR3 sequence (DNA): TGCGCCAGCAGCTCACAGGGGAACACTGAAGCTTTCTTT. It is translated as CASSSQGNTEAFF.

This chain joins TRBV11-3 and TRBJ2-7, with D perhaps matching TRBD1 (6 bases). The CDR3 spans 13 residues. Germline loops: CDR1 SGHNT, CDR2 YENEEA. Trimming removed 4 bases at V and 5 bases at J, with 12 bases between. CDR3 sequence: CASSSTTGNEQYF. The CDR3 DNA reads as TGTGCCAGCAGCTCAACTACAGGGAACGAGCAGTACTTC.

The J gene is TRBJ2-6, the V gene TRBV7-2; 7 nucleotides match TRBD2. This CDR3 spans 15 amino acids. Germline V gives CDR1 SGHTA, CDR2 FQGNSA. After removal of 5 bases from V and 0 bases from J, the junction contained 1 base not matched to a gene. The CDR3 loop is CASSPGGSGANVLTF. The CDR3 bases are TGTGCCAGCAGCCCGGGGGGCTCTGGGGCCAACGTCCTGACTTTC.

The J gene is TRBJ2-7, the V gene TRBV28; 7 nucleotides line up with TRBD1. The CDR3 spans 14 residues. With V trimmed by 6 bases and J by 2 bases, 7 bases remained unmatched. Germline loops: CDR1 MDHEN, CDR2 SYDVKM. The CDR3 reads CASSKTGIAYEQYF. The CDR3 DNA reads as TGTGCCAGCAGCAAGACAGGGATAGCCTACGAGCAGTACTTC.

The V gene is TRBV5-1, the J gene TRBJ2-7; 8 bases map to TRBD2. The CDR3 totals 15 residues. The trim removed 0 bases at V and 3 bases at J, leaving 5 bases unmatched. The germline gives CDR1 SGHRS, CDR2 YFSETQ. The CDR3 reads CASSLGGTRGYEQYF. The CDR3, as DNA: TGCGCCAGCAGCTTGGGGGGGACTAGGGGCTACGAGCAGTACTTC.

In this sample, this clone turned up once. The chain joins TRBV15 to TRBJ1-1; 7 nucleotides line up with TRBD1. CDR3 length: 15 residues. Per the germline V gene, CDR1 is LNHNV and CDR2 is YYDKDF (reference sequence). Trimming at V came to 0 bases and at J to 3 bases, leaving 4 bases not matched to a gene. CDR3 sequence reads: CATSRDQGGDTEAFF. CDR3 nucleotide sequence: TGTGCCACCAGCAGAGATCAGGGGGGAGACACTGAAGCTTTCTTT.

The chain employs TRBV7-4 and TRBJ2-3; 8 bases are a match to TRBD2. Germline assignment: CDR1 SGHVT and CDR2 SQSDAQ. With 1 base clipped from V and 5 bases from J, the junction kept 17 bases outside the gene matches. The CDR3 is made up of 19 amino acids. CDR3 sequence reads: CASSLGQRGPYQVRDTQYF. The CDR3 region has the DNA TGTGCCAGCAGCTTAGGGCAGCGGGGGCCATATCAGGTAAGAGATACGCAGTATTTT. Full variable domain (rest looked up from reference TRBV7-4 and TRBJ2-3): GAGVSQSPRYKVAKRGRDVALRCDSISGHVTLYWYRQTLGQGSEVLTYSQSDAQRDKSGRPSGRFSAERPERSVSTLKIQRTEQGDSAVYLCASSLGQRGPYQVRDTQYFGPGTRLTVL.

The chain carries TRBV5-1 and TRBJ2-3; TRBD2 aligns across 13 bases. V lost 4 bases and J lost 5; bases outside the gene matches: 1. The CDR3 covers 14 residues. Germline CDR1 reads SGHRS; CDR2 reads YFSETQ. The DNA for the CDR3 is TGCGCCAGCAGCCGGACTAGCGGGGGAGATACGCAGTATTTT. The encoded protein is CASSRTSGGDTQYF.

This clone was counted a single time. V and J are TRBV19 and TRBJ1-2, with no clear D. Germline V CDR1 and CDR2: LNHDA, SQIVND (reference sequence). CDR3 length: 13 residues. Trimming left V 7 bases short and J 8 bases short, with 17 bases between. The CDR3 region has the DNA TGTGCCAGTATTGATCTGGCGGTAAAAGGCTACACCTTC. Translation gives CASIDLAVKGYTF. The whole variable domain, filled in from reference TRBV19 and TRBJ1-2, reads DGGITQSPKYLFRKEGQNVTLSCEQNLNHDAMYWYRQDPGQGLRLIYYSQIVNDFQKGDIAEGYSVSREKKESFPLTVTSAQKNPTAFYLCASIDLAVKGYTFGSGTRLTVV.

This chain joins TRBV30 and TRBJ2-5; D is unresolved. CDR1 and CDR2 (germline): GTSNPN, SVGIG (reference sequence). The CDR3 has 11 amino acids. The V end was cut by 1 base, the J end by 9 bases, with 9 bases between. CDR3 region: CAWSAQSSQYF. For the CDR3, the DNA is TGTGCCTGGAGTGCTCAGTCCTCCCAGTACTTC.

This chain uses TRBV10-1 with TRBJ2-1, with D tentatively TRBD1 (7 bases). Germline V gene data show CDR1 as WNHNN and CDR2 as SYGVQD (reference sequence). V lost 2 bases and J 9 bases, leaving 17 bases between the germline ends. This CDR3 has 15 amino acids. CDR3 protein: CASSEVGRQGGEQFF. The DNA for the CDR3 is TGCGCCAGCAGTGAGGTAGGAAGACAGGGAGGTGAGCAGTTCTTC.

The rearrangement joins TRBV7-3 to TRBJ2-1; 9 nucleotides agree with TRBD1. This CDR3 is 14 amino acids long. Germline V CDR1 and CDR2: SGHTA, FQGTGA. J lost 7 bases, V lost 4 bases, and 5 bases had no gene match. The CDR3 is CASSWDRERNEQFF. In DNA, the CDR3 is TGTGCCAGCAGCTGGGACAGGGAAAGAAATGAGCAGTTCTTC.

The chain links TRBV13 to TRBJ2-5; 9 bases align to TRBD1. J was trimmed by 4 bases and V by 4 bases; bases with no gene match: 10. Germline V gene sequence: CDR1 PRHDT, CDR2 FYEKMQ (reference sequence). This CDR3 comprises 16 residues. CDR3 DNA: TGTGCCAGCAGCTCTCGAACCACAGGGGGCCGAGAGACCCAGTACTTC. Encoded protein: CASSSRTTGGRETQYF.

This rearrangement joins TRBV11-2 to TRBJ2-7, with 7 nucleotides matching TRBD2. The ends lost 5 bases at V and 4 bases at J; junction bases unmatched: 8. CDR1 and CDR2 (germline): SGHAT, FQNNGV. This CDR3 region has 14 residues. The CDR3 protein is CASSAGAYGYEQYF. CDR3 sequence (DNA): TGTGCCAGCAGCGCGGGAGCCTACGGTTACGAGCAGTACTTC.

The chain recombines TRBV7-3 with TRBJ2-2; 8 bases line up with TRBD2. The ends lost 8 bases at V and 5 bases at J; junction bases unmatched: 7. The CDR3 is made up of 14 amino acids. Germline CDR1 reads SGHTA; CDR2 reads FQGTGA. DNA for the CDR3: TGTGCCAGCGCGGGGGGACTAACGACCGGGGAGCTGTTTTTT. Protein sequence: CASAGGLTTGELFF.

The V call is TRBV28, the J call TRBJ1-5; TRBD1 agrees at 7 bases. Germline V gene data show CDR1 as MDHEN and CDR2 as SYDVKM. Unmatched junction bases numbered 2, after V lost 7 bases and J lost 2 bases. The CDR3 runs 13 residues. CDR3 nucleotides: TGTGCCAGCACCACAGGGGGCAATCAGCCCCAGCATTTT. This gives the protein CASTTGGNQPQHF.

This chain uses TRBV9 with TRBJ2-5; D is possibly TRBD1 (5 bases). CDR1 is SGDLS and CDR2 is YYNGEE in the germline V gene. The V gene lost 4 bases and the J gene lost 2 bases, with 18 bases spanning the gap. The CDR3 contains 16 residues. CDR3 coding DNA: TGTGCCAGCAGCTCCCATCCCTCAGGGCTTCAAGAGACCCAGTACTTC. This encodes CASSSHPSGLQETQYF.

The V call is TRBV10-1, the J call TRBJ1-1; no reliable D call. Germline CDR1 WNHNN, CDR2 SYGVQD (reference sequence). CDR3 length: 14 residues. V was cut by 2 bases and J by 5 bases, with 12 bases left in between. The CDR3 protein is CASSETPRGTEAFF. Written as DNA, the CDR3 is TGCGCCAGCAGTGAGACCCCTCGAGGTACTGAAGCTTTCTTT.